The text below deals with one T cell receptor beta chain. The sample belongs to a study of OX40 agonist ivuxolimab in advanced cancers. Enrollment shut out patients with autoimmune disease history or systemic immunosuppression. The germline CDR1 and CDR2 sequences are SGHRS and YFSETQ. V was pared by 4 bases and J by 8 bases, with 17 bases between. CDR3 length: 14 amino acids. The table came from immunoSEQ multiplex PCR; TCRdb's copy has only in-frame clones and leaves some out. The table includes 45,000 to 55,000 clones, about 83% detected once. Source: CD4+ or CD8+ T cells sorted from blood, taken in a trial of the OX40 agonist ivuxolimab. The TCR comes from an adult with an advanced solid tumor such as melanoma, head and neck, liver or kidney cancer. The chain combines TRBV5-1 with TRBJ2-3, with D tentatively TRBD2 (6 bases). CDR3 bases: TGCGCCAGCAGCACTATGGGGGGTATGGGTACGCAGTATTTT. Its translation: CASSTMGGMGTQYF.